This T cell receptor (beta chain) was identified in a study of regulatory T cells in long-lasting Graves disease. The germline V gene encodes CDR1 SGHTA and CDR2 FQGTGA. V dropped 2 bases and J dropped 0 bases, with 4 bases sitting between them. This CDR3 spans 13 amino acids. This clonotype was recorded many times. Libraries of TCR beta came from iRepertoire HTBI primers plus Arm-PCR of CDR3 regions. Via MiXCR, TCRdb re-called the multiplex PCR reads, giving one row per CDR3 protein. The repertoire holds fewer than 550,000 distinct CDR3 sequences, with roughly 17% as singletons. Time point described: newly diagnosed GD, antithyroid drugs for less than 3 months. The TCR library was made from RNA that had been extracted from PBMCs in TRIzol. These same records also appear under a second study, on T cells in Graves' hyperthyroidism and ophthalmopathy.

The TCR comes from a woman in her late teens or twenties with Graves disease. V usage is TRBV7-3 and J usage is TRBJ1-1, with D hard to call. The specimen was peripheral blood mononuclear cells (PBMCs), collected at new diagnosis, from a patient treated with antithyroid drugs. The CDR3 region is CASSLALNTEAFF. The CDR3 DNA sequence: TGTGCCAGCAGCTTAGCGTTGAACACTGAAGCTTTCTTT.